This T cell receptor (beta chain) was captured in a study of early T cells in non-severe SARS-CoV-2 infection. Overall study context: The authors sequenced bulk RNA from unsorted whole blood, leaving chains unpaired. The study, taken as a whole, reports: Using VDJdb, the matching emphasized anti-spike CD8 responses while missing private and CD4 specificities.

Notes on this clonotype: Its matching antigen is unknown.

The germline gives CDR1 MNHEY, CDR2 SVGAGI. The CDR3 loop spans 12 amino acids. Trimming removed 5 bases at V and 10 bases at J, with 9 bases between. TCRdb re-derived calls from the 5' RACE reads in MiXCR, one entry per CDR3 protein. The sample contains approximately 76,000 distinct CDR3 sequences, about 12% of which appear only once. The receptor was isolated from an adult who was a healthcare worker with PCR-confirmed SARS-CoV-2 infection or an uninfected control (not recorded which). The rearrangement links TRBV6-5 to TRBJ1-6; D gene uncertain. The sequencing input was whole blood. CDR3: CASSRVRSPLHF. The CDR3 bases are TGTGCCAGCAGTAGGGTGCGATCACCCCTCCACTTT.